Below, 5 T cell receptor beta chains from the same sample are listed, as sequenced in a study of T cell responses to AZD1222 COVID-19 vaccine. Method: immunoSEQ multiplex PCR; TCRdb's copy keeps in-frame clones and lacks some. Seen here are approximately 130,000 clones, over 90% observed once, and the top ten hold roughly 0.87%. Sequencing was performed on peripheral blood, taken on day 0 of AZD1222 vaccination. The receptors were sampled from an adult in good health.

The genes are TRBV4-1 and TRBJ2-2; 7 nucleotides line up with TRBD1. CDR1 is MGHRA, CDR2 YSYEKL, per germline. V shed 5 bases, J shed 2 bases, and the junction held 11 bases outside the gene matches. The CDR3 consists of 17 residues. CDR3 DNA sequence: TGCGCCAGCAGCATACGGGACAGCTTAAGTAACACCGGGGAGCTGTTTTTT. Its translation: CASSIRDSLSNTGELFF.

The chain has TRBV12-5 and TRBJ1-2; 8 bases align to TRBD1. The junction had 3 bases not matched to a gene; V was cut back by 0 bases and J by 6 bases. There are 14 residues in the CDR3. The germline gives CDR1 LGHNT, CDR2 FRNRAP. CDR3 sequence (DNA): TGTGCTAGTGGTTTGGTAAACAGGGGGGATGGCTACACCTTC. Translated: CASGLVNRGDGYTF.

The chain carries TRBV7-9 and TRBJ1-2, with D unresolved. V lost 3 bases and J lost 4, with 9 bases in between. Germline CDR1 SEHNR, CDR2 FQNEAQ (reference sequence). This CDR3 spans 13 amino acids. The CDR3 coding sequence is TGTGCCAGCAGCTTCGGACTAGGCTATGGCTACACCTTC. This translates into CASSFGLGYGYTF.

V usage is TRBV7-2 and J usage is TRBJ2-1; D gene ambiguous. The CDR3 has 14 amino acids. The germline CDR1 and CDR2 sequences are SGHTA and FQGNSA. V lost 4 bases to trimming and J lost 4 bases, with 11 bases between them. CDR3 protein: CASSWGQEYNEQFF. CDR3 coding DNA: TGTGCCAGCAGCTGGGGTCAGGAGTACAATGAGCAGTTCTTC.

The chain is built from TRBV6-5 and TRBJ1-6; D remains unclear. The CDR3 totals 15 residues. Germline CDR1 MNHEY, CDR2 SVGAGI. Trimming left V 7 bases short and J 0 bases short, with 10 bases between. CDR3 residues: CASTLVSSYNSPLHF. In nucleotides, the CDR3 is TGTGCCAGCACCCTCGTCTCCTCCTATAATTCACCCCTCCACTTT.